These 15 T cell receptor beta chains share one sample of origin, sequenced in a study of identical twins. TCRdb recomputed calls from the 5' RACE reads with MiXCR, one row per CDR3 protein. The sample carries about 340,000 distinct CDR3 sequences, 12% recorded once. This sample was shared with a second study, whose subject was yellow fever vaccine responses in identical twins.

The material sequenced was CD8+ T cells sorted from blood. These receptors all stem from a woman between 18 and 29 years old in good health.

This chain links TRBV3-1 with TRBJ2-7; possibly TRBD1 for D (5 bases). Trimming pared 1 base from V and 2 bases from J, leaving 12 bases between. The germline V gene has CDR1 LGHDT and CDR2 YNNKEL (reference sequence). This CDR3 comprises 15 residues. The CDR3 DNA reads as TGTGCCAGCAGCCAAGGGGGCTCAGCCCCCTACGAGCAGTACTTC. Amino acid sequence: CASSQGGSAPYEQYF.

This clonotype was recorded a few times. J is TRBJ2-3 and V is TRBV28; D unresolved. The germline V gene encodes CDR1 MDHEN and CDR2 SYDVKM. The CDR3 length is 14 residues. Trimming took 4 bases from V and 5 from J, leaving 13 bases between them. The CDR3 DNA follows: TGTGCCAGCAGTTACTTGTCTAGTGGAGATACGCAGTATTTT. This translates into CASSYLSSGDTQYF.

This clonotype was picked up many times. This chain links TRBV25-1 with TRBJ2-7, with 9 bases that match TRBD1. The CDR3 is made up of 16 amino acids. V gave up 3 bases and J gave up 6 bases; unmatched junction bases: 12. The germline gives CDR1 MGHDK, CDR2 SYGVNS. CDR3 loop: CASSEDREQGASEQYF. The CDR3 DNA reads as TGTGCCAGCAGTGAGGACCGGGAACAGGGGGCTAGCGAGCAGTACTTC.

The chain carries TRBV11-2 and TRBJ2-7, with TRBD1 matching 7 bases. CDR3 size: 13 residues. V gave up 6 bases and J gave up 3 bases; unmatched junction bases: 5. Germline loops: CDR1 SGHAT, CDR2 FQNNGV. CDR3 bases: TGTGCCAGCAGGCATGGACAGGACTACGAGCAGTACTTC. As protein: CASRHGQDYEQYF.

The sample holds a few counts of this clonotype. The chain carries TRBV12-3 or TRBV12-4 and TRBJ2-6, with unresolved D. This CDR3 has 16 amino acids. V was pared by 1 base and J by 0 bases, with 7 bases between. DNA for the CDR3: TGTGCCAGCAGTTTAGTAGCCGTCTCTGGGGCCAACGTCCTGACTTTC. Translated: CASSLVAVSGANVLTF.

In its sample, this clonotype was seen a few times. The rearrangement joins TRBV12-3 or TRBV12-4 to TRBJ2-3; 8 positions match TRBD2. Trimming removed 5 bases from V and 5 bases from J; junction bases left unmatched: 6. The CDR3 totals 14 residues. As DNA, the CDR3 is TGTGCCAGCAGTAGAGCGGGAGAGGGAGATACGCAGTATTTT. Residues: CASSRAGEGDTQYF.

This clonotype was counted at least ten times. The chain links TRBV7-2 to TRBJ1-5, with 8 positions matching TRBD1. CDR1 is SGHTA, CDR2 FQGNSA, per germline. The CDR3 runs 15 residues. V was pared by 5 bases and J by 4 bases, with 7 bases of the junction left unmatched. The CDR3 reads CASSHYGTGNQPQHF. Written as DNA, the CDR3 is TGTGCCAGCAGCCATTACGGGACAGGAAATCAGCCCCAGCATTTT.

This clonotype was seen only a few times. The chain links TRBV2 to TRBJ2-7; D unclear. CDR3 size: 13 residues. V was trimmed by 6 bases and J by 2 bases, leaving 11 bases between them. CDR1 SNHLY and CDR2 FYNNEI come from the germline V gene. CDR3 loop: CASRPLGAYEQYF. CDR3 DNA sequence: TGTGCCAGCAGACCGCTTGGGGCCTACGAGCAGTACTTC.

The rearrangement uses TRBV12-3 or TRBV12-4 and TRBJ2-6; 13 nucleotides align to TRBD2. V shed 5 bases, J shed 0 bases, and the junction held 7 bases outside the gene matches. This CDR3 is built from 19 residues. CDR3 in amino acids: CASSPGTSGMVSGANVLTF. CDR3 nucleotides: TGTGCCAGCAGTCCGGGGACTAGCGGGATGGTCTCTGGGGCCAACGTCCTGACTTTC.

This clonotype came up a few times. This sequence joins TRBV10-3 and TRBJ2-1; 8 nucleotides line up with TRBD2. CDR1 is ENHRY, CDR2 SYGVKD, per germline. The CDR3 sequence is 16 residues long. J was trimmed by 6 bases and V by 5 bases; bases with no gene match: 12. The CDR3 region has the DNA TGTGCCATCAGTAGAGCGGGAGTCTCATTGGGCAATGAGCAGTTCTTC. It specifies CAISRAGVSLGNEQFF.

This clonotype has a handful of counts. This chain connects TRBV7-3 to TRBJ2-1; 9 bases align to TRBD1. The germline gives CDR1 SGHTA, CDR2 FQGTGA. J was trimmed by 3 bases and V by 5 bases; bases with no gene match: 5. This CDR3 spans 15 amino acids. The CDR3 protein is CASSPRDRVYNEQFF. CDR3 sequence (DNA): TGTGCCAGCAGCCCCCGGGACAGGGTCTACAATGAGCAGTTCTTC. The whole variable domain, remainder taken from reference TRBV7-3 and TRBJ2-1, is GAGVSQTPSNKVTEKGKYVELRCDPISGHTALYWYRQSLGQGPEFLIYFQGTGAADDSGLPNDRFFAVRPEGSVSTLKIQRTERGDSAVYLCASSPRDRVYNEQFFGPGTRLTVL.

This clonotype was observed a few times. The chain combines TRBV20-1 with TRBJ2-3, with D perhaps matching TRBD2 (5 bases). CDR1 DFQATT and CDR2 SNEGSKA come from the germline V gene (reference sequence). This CDR3 spans 15 amino acids. Trimming took 3 bases from V and 0 from J, leaving 13 bases between them. The CDR3 DNA is TGCAGTGCTAGTGCGGGCGGGCTTAGCACAGATACGCAGTATTTT. Translated: CSASAGGLSTDTQYF.

This clonotype came up a few times. This chain links TRBV6-4 with TRBJ2-1; the D call may be TRBD1 or TRBD2 (7 bases each). The length of the CDR3 is 16 residues. CDR1 and CDR2 from the germline V gene are MRHNA and SNTAGT. V dropped 6 bases and J dropped 5 bases, with 20 bases sitting between them. The CDR3 bases are TGTGCCAGCAGCTCCCAGGGGGGGTCCGCTAACAATGAGCAGTTCTTC. Residues: CASSSQGGSANNEQFF.

This clonotype was counted only a few times. The V call is TRBV28, the J call TRBJ2-7, with 7 positions matching TRBD1. The CDR3 contains 11 residues. After removal of 7 bases from V and 6 bases from J, the junction contained 3 bases not matched to a gene. Germline V gene lookup returns CDR1 MDHEN and CDR2 SYDVKM. The CDR3 DNA sequence: TGTGCCAGCACCGACAGGGTCGAGCAGTACTTC. Amino acid sequence: CASTDRVEQYF.

The table lists this clonotype with a few counts. The chain is built from TRBV25-1 and TRBJ2-2; 7 nucleotides line up with TRBD1. The trim removed 6 bases at V and 5 bases at J, leaving 12 bases unmatched. The CDR3 sequence is 16 residues long. Germline CDR1 reads MGHDK; CDR2 reads SYGVNS. CDR3 residues: CASSSGQPPTTGELFF. Here the CDR3 DNA reads TGTGCCAGCAGCTCGGGACAGCCTCCTACTACCGGGGAGCTGTTTTTT. Supplemented by reference TRBV25-1 and TRBJ2-2, the full variable domain reads EADIYQTPRYLVIGTGKKITLECSQTMGHDKMYWYQQDPGMELHLIHYSYGVNSTEKGDLSSESTVSRIRTEHFPLTLESARPSHTSQYLCASSSGQPPTTGELFFGEGSRLTVL.